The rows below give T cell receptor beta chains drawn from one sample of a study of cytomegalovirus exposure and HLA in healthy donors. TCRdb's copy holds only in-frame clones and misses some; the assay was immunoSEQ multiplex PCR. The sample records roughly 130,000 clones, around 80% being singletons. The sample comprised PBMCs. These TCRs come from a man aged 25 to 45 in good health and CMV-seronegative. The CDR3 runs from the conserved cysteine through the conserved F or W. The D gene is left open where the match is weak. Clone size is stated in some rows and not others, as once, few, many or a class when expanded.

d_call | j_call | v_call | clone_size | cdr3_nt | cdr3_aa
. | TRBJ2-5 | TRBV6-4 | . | TGTGCCAGCAGTGCTATGGGGGCCCGAGGGGAGACCCAGTACTTC | CASSAMGARGETQYF
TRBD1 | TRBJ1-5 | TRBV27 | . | TGTGCCAGCAGGGATAAAACAGGGGCTTATAGCAATCAGCCCCAGCATTTT | CASRDKTGAYSNQPQHF
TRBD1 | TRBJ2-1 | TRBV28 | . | TGTGCCAGCAGCAAGGACAGGGGGAATATAGATGAGCAGTTCTTC | CASSKDRGNIDEQFF
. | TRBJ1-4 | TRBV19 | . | TGTGCCAGTAGTATAGTCGTGCGGGAAAAACTGTTTTTT | CASSIVVREKLFF
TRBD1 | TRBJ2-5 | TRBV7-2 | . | TGTGCCAGCAGCCCCGGGGTCAGGGGGCTGCGGGAGACCCAGTACTTC | CASSPGVRGLRETQYF
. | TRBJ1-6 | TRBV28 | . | TGTGCCAGCAGGTCCGGGACTTTAAGCTCCTATAATTCACCCCTCCACTTT | CASRSGTLSSYNSPLHF
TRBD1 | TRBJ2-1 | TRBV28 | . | TGTGCCAGCAATCTATCCGGGACAGGGTTTTTCTTC | CASNLSGTGFFF
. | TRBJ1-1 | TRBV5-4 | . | TGTGCCAGCAGCTTGCGCAGGGGTAGGATGAACACTGAAGCTTTCTTT | CASSLRRGRMNTEAFF
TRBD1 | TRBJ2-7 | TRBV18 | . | TGTGCCAGCTCACCACCGGGACAGGCTTTGTCCTACGAGCAGTACTTC | CASSPPGQALSYEQYF
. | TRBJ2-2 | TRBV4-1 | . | TGCGCCAGCAGCCAAGTCGAGGGGGAGCTGTTTTTT | CASSQVEGELFF
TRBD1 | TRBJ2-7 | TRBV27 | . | TGTGCCAGCAGTCAATCGGACAGGCCGTCACAGTACTTC | CASSQSDRPSQYF
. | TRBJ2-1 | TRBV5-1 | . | TGCGCCAGCAGCCCTAACCGCAATGAGCAGTTCTTC | CASSPNRNEQFF
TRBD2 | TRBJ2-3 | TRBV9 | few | TGTGCCAGCAGCGTAGTTGGACTAGCGGGATCAAGGGATACGCAGTATTTT | CASSVVGLAGSRDTQYF
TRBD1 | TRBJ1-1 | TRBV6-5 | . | TGTGCCAGCAACACACCAGGGGGCACTGAAGCTTTCTTT | CASNTPGGTEAFF
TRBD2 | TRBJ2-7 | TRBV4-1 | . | TGCGCCAGCAGCCCTCTAGCGGGGGGGGGCTACGAGCAGTACTTC | CASSPLAGGGYEQYF
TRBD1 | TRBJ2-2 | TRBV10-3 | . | TGTGCCATCCGTGACAGGGATACCGGGGAGCTGTTTTTT | CAIRDRDTGELFF
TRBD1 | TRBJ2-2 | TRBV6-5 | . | TGTGCCAGCAGCAGGGGGCGGAACGGGGAGCTGTTTTTT | CASSRGRNGELFF
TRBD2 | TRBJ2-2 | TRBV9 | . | TGTGCCAGCAGCCCGGGGACTAGCGGGGTAGGGGAGCTGTTTTTT | CASSPGTSGVGELFF
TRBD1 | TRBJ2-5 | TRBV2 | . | TGTGCCAGCAGTGATGGTGGACAGGGTCTTGAAGAGACCCAGTACTTC | CASSDGGQGLEETQYF
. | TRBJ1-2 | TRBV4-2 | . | TGTGCCAGCAGCCAAGCTGAAAGGGGCTATGGCTACACCTTC | CASSQAERGYGYTF
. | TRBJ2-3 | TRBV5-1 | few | TGCGCCAGCAGCTTTGGACAGATAGACACAGATACGCAGTATTTT | CASSFGQIDTDTQYF
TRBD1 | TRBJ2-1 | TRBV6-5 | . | TGTGCCAGCACTCGACAGGGTCCTTCGGTCAATGAGCAGTTCTTC | CASTRQGPSVNEQFF
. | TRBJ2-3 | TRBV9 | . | TGTGCCAGCAGCGTAATAGCGGAAAGCACAGATACGCAGTATTTT | CASSVIAESTDTQYF
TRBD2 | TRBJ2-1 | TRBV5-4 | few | TGTGCCAGCACCCCCCCAGCGGGGTCCTACAATGAGCAGTTCTTC | CASTPPAGSYNEQFF
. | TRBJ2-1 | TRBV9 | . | TGTGCCAGCAGCGTCGCGACAGAGAATTCCTACAATGAGCAGTTCTTC | CASSVATENSYNEQFF
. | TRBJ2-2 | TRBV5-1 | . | TGCGCCAGCAGCTTGGTTGCGGGGAACACCGGGGAACTGTTTTTT | CASSLVAGNTGELFF
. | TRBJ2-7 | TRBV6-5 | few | TGTGCCAGCAGTTACCTTGACAGGCTCTACGAGCAGTACTTC | CASSYLDRLYEQYF
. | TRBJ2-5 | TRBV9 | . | TGTGCCAGCAGTTGGGGTACGGGGACACATCAAGAGACCCAGTACTTC | CASSWGTGTHQETQYF
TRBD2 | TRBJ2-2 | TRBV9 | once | TGTGCCAGCAGCGTCCTAGCGGGAGTTGGGGAGCTGTTTTTT | CASSVLAGVGELFF
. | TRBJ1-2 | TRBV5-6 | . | TGTGCCAGCAGCTTGGGAAGGGGCTATGGCTACACCTTC | CASSLGRGYGYTF
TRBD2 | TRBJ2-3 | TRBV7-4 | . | TGTGCCAGCAGCTCAAATCTAGCGGGGAGCACAGATACGCAGTATTTT | CASSSNLAGSTDTQYF
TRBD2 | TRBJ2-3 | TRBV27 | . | TGTGCCAGCAGTTCAGCGGGGGGCGGGAGCACAGATACGCAGTATTTT | CASSSAGGGSTDTQYF
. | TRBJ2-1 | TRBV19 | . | TGTGCCAGTAGTATAAGCGGGTACAATGAGCAGTTCTTC | CASSISGYNEQFF
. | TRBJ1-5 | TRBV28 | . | TGTGCCAGCAGACAGCGGGGTGCAAGGCCCCAGCATTTT | CASRQRGARPQHF
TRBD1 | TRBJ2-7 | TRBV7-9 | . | TGTGCCAGCAGCCGTCCGGGACAGAGCTCCTACGAGCAGTACTTC | CASSRPGQSSYEQYF
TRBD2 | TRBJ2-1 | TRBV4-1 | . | TGCGCCAGCAGCCAAGCGGGAGGTACTGAGCAGTTCTTC | CASSQAGGTEQFF
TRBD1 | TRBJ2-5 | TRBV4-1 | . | TGCGCCAGCAGCCACCCCGGACAGGAAGGGGAGACCCAGTACTTC | CASSHPGQEGETQYF
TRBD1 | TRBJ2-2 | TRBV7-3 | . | TGTGCCAGCAGCGCCGGGACAGGTGGCGGGGAGCTGTTTTTT | CASSAGTGGGELFF
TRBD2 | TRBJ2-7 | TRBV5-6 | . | TGTGCCAGCAGCTTGGGGGAGGGGCCATACGAGCAGTACTTC | CASSLGEGPYEQYF
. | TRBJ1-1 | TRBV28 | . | TGTGCCAGCAGAGCCCCAGGCAATTTGAACACTGAAGCTTTCTTT | CASRAPGNLNTEAFF
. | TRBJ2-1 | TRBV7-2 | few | TGTGCCAGCACCACCCGAGCCTACAATGAGCAGTTCTTC | CASTTRAYNEQFF
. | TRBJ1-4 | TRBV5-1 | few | TGCGCCAGCAGCTTGGATTTGGGGGGAATCGCAACTAATGAAAAACTGTTTTTT | CASSLDLGGIATNEKLFF
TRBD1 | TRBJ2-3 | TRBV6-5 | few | TGTGCCAGCAGGACAGGGCTCACAGATACGCAGTATTTT | CASRTGLTDTQYF
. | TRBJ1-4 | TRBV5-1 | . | TGCGCCAGCAGCTTGGGATCGGGTAATGAAAAACTGTTTTTT | CASSLGSGNEKLFF
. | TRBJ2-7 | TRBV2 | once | TGTGCCAGCCGACAGGATGCCTACGAGCAGTACTTC | CASRQDAYEQYF
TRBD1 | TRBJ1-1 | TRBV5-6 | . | TGTGCCAGCAGCTCGACAGGGGTGAACACTGAAGCTTTCTTT | CASSSTGVNTEAFF
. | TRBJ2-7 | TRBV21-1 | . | TGTGCCAGCAGCATCCGCCGAGCGCGGGAGAGGTACGAGCAGTACTTC | CASSIRRARERYEQYF
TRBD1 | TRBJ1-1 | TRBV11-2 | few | TGTGCCAGCAGCAGAACAGGGGACATGAACACTGAAGCTTTCTTT | CASSRTGDMNTEAFF
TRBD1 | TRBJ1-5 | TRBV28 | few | TGTGCCAGCAGATATCCCCGATCAGGGACAGGGGGTAGTCAGCCCCAGCATTTT | CASRYPRSGTGGSQPQHF
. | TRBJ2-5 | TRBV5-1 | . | TGCGCCAGCAGCATAGAAGAGACCCAGTACTTC | CASSIEETQYF
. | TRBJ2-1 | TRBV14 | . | TGTGCCAGCAGTCAAGGTCTAGCAACGAATGAGCAGTTCTTC | CASSQGLATNEQFF
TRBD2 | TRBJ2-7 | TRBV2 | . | TGTGCCAGCAGAGGTAGCGGGGGTAGGTACGAGCAGTACTTC | CASRGSGGRYEQYF
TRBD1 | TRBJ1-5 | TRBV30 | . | TGTGCCTGGGGACAGGAGAATCAGCCCCAGCATTTT | CAWGQENQPQHF
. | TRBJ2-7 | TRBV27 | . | TGTGCCAGCAGCCCGGCCGGACAGAAGTCAGAGCAGTACTTC | CASSPAGQKSEQYF